This is a list of T cell receptor beta chains from one sample in a study of T cell changes during pregnancy in multiple sclerosis. The protocol was immunoSEQ multiplex PCR, while the TCRdb copy is restricted to in-frame clones and leaves out a portion. The table includes about 17,000 clones, around 82% detected once. The sample in question was CD8+ T cells from peripheral blood mononuclear cells, obtained in the third trimester of pregnancy. The receptors here all came from a female donor in good health, enrolled as a control in a pregnancy study. Both conserved end residues are part of each CDR3. A D gene is named only where the DNA matches it firmly. Not all rows give a size; the values are once, few, many and, for expanded clones, a class.

TRBV11-2	.	TRBD1	TRBJ2-7	CASSLALGQGLYEQYF	TGTGCCAGCAGCTTAGCGTTGGGACAGGGTCTCTACGAGCAGTACTTC
TRBV2	.	TRBD2	TRBJ2-1	CASSVSGGNYNEQFF	TGTGCCAGCAGTGTTAGCGGGGGGAACTACAATGAGCAGTTCTTC
TRBV27	.	TRBD1	TRBJ1-2	CASKFSGQGTGYTF	TGTGCCAGCAAATTCTCGGGACAGGGGACTGGCTACACCTTC
TRBV7-9	.	.	TRBJ2-1	CASSQTGKMGEQFF	TGTGCCAGCAGCCAAACCGGGAAGATGGGTGAGCAGTTCTTC
TRBV15	.	.	TRBJ2-7	CATSSWKTGEGYEQYF	TGTGCCACCAGCAGTTGGAAGACAGGGGAGGGCTACGAGCAGTACTTC
TRBV9	once	TRBD1	TRBJ1-2	CASSGPPGTGVTNYGYTF	TGTGCCAGCAGCGGACCACCGGGGACAGGGGTTACTAACTATGGCTACACCTTC
TRBV2	.	.	TRBJ1-2	CARQYLTENYGYTF	TGTGCCAGGCAATATTTAACCGAGAACTATGGCTACACCTTC
TRBV7-9	.	.	TRBJ2-1	CASSPILTKRSSYNEQFF	TGTGCCAGCAGCCCCATTTTGACGAAGCGAAGCTCCTACAATGAGCAGTTCTTC
TRBV10-3	.	.	TRBJ2-5	CAISESTSLYQETQYF	TGTGCCATCAGTGAGTCAACTAGCCTGTACCAAGAGACCCAGTACTTC
TRBV7-6	.	TRBD2	TRBJ2-1	CASSLELAGDLSYNEQFF	TGTGCCAGCAGCTTAGAACTAGCGGGAGACCTCTCCTACAATGAGCAGTTCTTC